This T cell receptor beta chain was recovered during a study of blood T cell repertoires in COVID-19. Across the whole study: The analysed material was cDNA or gDNA that came from T cells, B-cell-depleted T cells, or PBMCs.

In assigning cohorts, the study relied on participant-reported clinical history. Only in-frame clones appear in the TCRdb table, and some are missing; sequencing was by immunoSEQ multiplex PCR. The table records about 150,000 clones, roughly 80% of them present only once. V dropped 1 base and J dropped 7; count of bases not matched to a gene: 5. Germline V gene lookup returns CDR1 SNHLY and CDR2 FYNNEI. The CDR3 has 14 residues. The receptor's source is a man in his fifties or sixties who had recovered from COVID-19. The sample comprised PBMCs or T cells enriched from blood (not recorded which). V gene TRBV2 combines with J gene TRBJ2-7; 9 bases fit TRBD2. This CDR3 reads CASSEGLAVGEQYF. In DNA, the CDR3 is TGTGCCAGCAGTGAAGGACTAGCGGTAGGGGAGCAGTACTTC.